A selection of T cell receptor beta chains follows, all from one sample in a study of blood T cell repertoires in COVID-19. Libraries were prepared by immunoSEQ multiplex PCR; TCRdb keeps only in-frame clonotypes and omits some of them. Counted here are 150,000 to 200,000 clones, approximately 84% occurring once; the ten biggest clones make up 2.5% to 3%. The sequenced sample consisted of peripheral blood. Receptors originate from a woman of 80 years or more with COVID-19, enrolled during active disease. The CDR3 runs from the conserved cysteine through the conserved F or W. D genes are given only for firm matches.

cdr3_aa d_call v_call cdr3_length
CASSTPGNTEAFF NA TRBV6-5 13
CAISERRESYEQYF TRBD2 TRBV10-3 14
CASSRGYEQYF NA TRBV6-5 11
CASSRDWAFYEQYF NA TRBV7-2 14
CASSQGQGGEAFF TRBD1 TRBV5-1 13
CASKNRGTSGLTGYNEQFF TRBD2 TRBV2 19
CAGSNDRDYGYTF TRBD1 TRBV2 13
CASSPGQLNEKLFF TRBD1 TRBV3-1/TRBV3-2 14
CASSSYRDSQETQYF TRBD1 TRBV19 15
CAISEGQGSTEAFF NA TRBV10-3 14
CASRFAGGTGELFF TRBD2 TRBV27 14
CASSRGQGVTEAFF TRBD1 TRBV19 14
CASSPGTGGAKTQYF TRBD1 TRBV9 15
CASSLGQGFLRFF TRBD1 TRBV7-9 13
CASSVQGRSPLHF NA TRBV9 13
CASSQEELAGYEQYF TRBD2 TRBV14 15